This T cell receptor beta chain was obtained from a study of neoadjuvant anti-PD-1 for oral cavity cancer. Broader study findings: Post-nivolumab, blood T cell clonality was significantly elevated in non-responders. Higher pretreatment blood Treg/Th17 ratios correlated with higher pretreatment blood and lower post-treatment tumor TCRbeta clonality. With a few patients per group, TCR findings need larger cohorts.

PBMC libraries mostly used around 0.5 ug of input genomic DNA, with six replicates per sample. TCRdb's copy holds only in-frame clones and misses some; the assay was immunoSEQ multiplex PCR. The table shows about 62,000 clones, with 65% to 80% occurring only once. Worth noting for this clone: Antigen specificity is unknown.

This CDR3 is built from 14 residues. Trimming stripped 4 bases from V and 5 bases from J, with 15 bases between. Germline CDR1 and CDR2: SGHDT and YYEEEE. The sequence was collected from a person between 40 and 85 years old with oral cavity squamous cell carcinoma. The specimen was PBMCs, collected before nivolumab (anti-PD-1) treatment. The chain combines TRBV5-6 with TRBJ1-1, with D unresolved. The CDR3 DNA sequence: TGTGCCAGCAGCCGCGGGCTATTCGGGACTGAAGCTTTCTTT. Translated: CASSRGLFGTEAFF.